These 27 T cell receptor beta chains were all obtained from the same sample, sequenced in a study of shared clonotypes between healthy human individuals. The table came from immunoSEQ multiplex PCR; TCRdb's copy has only in-frame clones and leaves some out. The data hold about 680,000 clones, with around 73% observed a single time. Sample: memory CD4+ T cells sorted from blood. Subset denoted: CD45RA-negative fraction. The receptors were gathered from a woman aged 30 to 39 in good health.

The chain combines TRBV5-1 with TRBJ2-1, with TRBD1 matching over 7 bases. Per the germline V gene, CDR1 is SGHRS and CDR2 is YFSETQ. With 4 bases clipped from V and 0 bases from J, the junction kept 4 bases outside the gene matches. This CDR3 has 15 residues. The CDR3 is CASSRDRASYNEQFF. The CDR3 DNA is TGCGCCAGCAGCCGAGACAGGGCCTCCTACAATGAGCAGTTCTTC.

The chain has TRBV28 and TRBJ2-6; D is possibly TRBD1 (5 bases). The germline V gene encodes CDR1 MDHEN and CDR2 SYDVKM. The V end lost 5 bases, the J end lost 2 bases, and 13 bases lay between the germline ends. The CDR3 runs 16 residues. The CDR3 protein is CASSGADRAGANVLTF. The CDR3 DNA is TGTGCCAGCAGTGGGGCGGATAGGGCTGGGGCCAACGTCCTGACTTTC.

This sequence joins TRBV6-1 and TRBJ2-3; TRBD1 matches 7 bases. The V gene's germline CDR1 is MNHNS and CDR2 SASEGT. The CDR3 runs to 21 residues. The V gene end was trimmed by 0 bases and the J gene end by 2 bases; junction bases not matched to a gene: 20. CDR3 nucleotide sequence: TGTGCCAGCAGTGAAGCGCGTCGGGACAGAGGACCGGGCCAGTACACAGATACGCAGTATTTT. Translating it yields CASSEARRDRGPGQYTDTQYF.

Concerning this clone: Being one base from a much bigger clone, this may be a read error. Different DNA sequences within this sample yield the same CDR3. The rearrangement uses TRBV28 and TRBJ2-7, with D hard to call. With 6 bases removed from V and 3 bases from J, the gap between germline ends came to 6 bases. The CDR3 contains 11 residues. Germline assignment: CDR1 MDHEN and CDR2 SYDVKM. CDR3 DNA: TGTGCCAGCAGCCTCCGCTACGAGCAGTACTTC. Translating it yields CASSLRYEQYF.

This clone appeared a few times. The chain has TRBV6-1 and TRBJ1-4; the D gene is possibly TRBD1 (6 bases). The ends were cut back, 6 bases at V and 4 bases at J, with 15 bases in the middle. This CDR3 has 15 amino acids. Germline lookup yields CDR1 MNHNS and CDR2 SASEGT. CDR3 amino acids: CASRSGQTNNEKLFF. The CDR3 nucleotides read TGTGCCAGCAGATCAGGACAGACCAATAATGAAAAACTGTTTTTT.

This clone has only one observation. The rearrangement joins TRBV5-1 to TRBJ1-1; D not resolved. CDR3 size: 14 residues. Trimming shortened V by 7 bases and J by 1 base, and 14 bases separated the two germline ends. Germline assignment: CDR1 SGHRS and CDR2 YFSETQ. DNA of the CDR3: TGCGCCAGCCGGGGTGGTCCTTCGAACACTGAAGCTTTCTTT. The encoded protein is CASRGGPSNTEAFF.

The J gene is TRBJ1-1, the V gene TRBV5-1, with D perhaps TRBD1 (5 bases). The CDR3 consists of 13 residues. V shed 5 bases and J shed 4 bases, with 12 bases lying between them. The germline gives CDR1 SGHRS, CDR2 YFSETQ. The CDR3 is CASRTVRGTEAFF. In DNA form, the CDR3 reads TGCGCCAGCAGGACCGTGAGGGGCACTGAAGCTTTCTTT.

V and J are TRBV11-2 and TRBJ2-5, with 7 bases fitting TRBD2. Unmatched junction bases numbered 9, after V lost 5 bases and J lost 6 bases. The CDR3 extends over 14 amino acids. Germline V gives CDR1 SGHAT, CDR2 FQNNGV. The CDR3 protein is CASSSKGGIQTQYF. CDR3 sequence (DNA): TGTGCCAGCAGCAGCAAGGGAGGGATACAGACCCAGTACTTC.

The V call is TRBV7-9, the J call TRBJ1-4, with TRBD1 matching 7 bases. V shed 6 bases and J 5 bases; nucleotides not matched to a gene: 9. Germline CDR1 SEHNR, CDR2 FQNEAQ (reference sequence). CDR3 length: 15 residues. Here the CDR3 DNA reads TGTGCCAGCAGGGATACAGGGGCCCCCAATGAAAAACTGTTTTTT. Its translation is CASRDTGAPNEKLFF.

The chain has TRBV6-5 and TRBJ2-7, with 9 bases fitting TRBD1. Germline trimming cut 8 bases from V and 3 bases from J; bases unmatched to any gene: 5. This CDR3 is 13 amino acids long. Germline CDR1 and CDR2: MNHEY and SVGAGI. The CDR3 nucleotides read TGTGCCAGCGGACAGGGGAAAATCTACGAGCAGTACTTC. Its protein is CASGQGKIYEQYF.

The chain recombines TRBV30 with TRBJ2-5, with D possibly TRBD1 on 5 matching bases. V lost 3 bases and J lost 1, with 12 bases in between. CDR3 length: 14 residues. The germline gives CDR1 GTSNPN, CDR2 SVGIG (reference sequence). The CDR3 nucleotides read TGTGCCTGGAGAGGGCCAGGGTCCCAAGAGACCCAGTACTTC. Translating gives CAWRGPGSQETQYF.

This chain connects TRBV5-4 to TRBJ2-6; the D gene is possibly TRBD1 (5 bases). Germline V gene lookup returns CDR1 SGHNT and CDR2 YYREEE (reference sequence). The CDR3 covers 15 residues. Deletions cut 6 bases from V and 3 bases from J, with 13 bases between. As DNA, the CDR3 is TGTGCCAGCACCCTACAGGTCGTTGGGGCCAACGTCCTGACTTTC. Protein sequence: CASTLQVVGANVLTF.

This chain connects TRBV28 to TRBJ2-7, with a tentative D call TRBD1 (6 bases). The CDR3 is made up of 14 amino acids. Trimming cost V 5 bases and J 0 bases, with 11 bases left between them. Germline V gives CDR1 MDHEN, CDR2 SYDVKM. The CDR3 region has the DNA TGTGCCAGCAGTCCAGGACAGCGCTCCTACGAGCAGTACTTC. It specifies CASSPGQRSYEQYF. Full variable domain (rest looked up from reference TRBV28 and TRBJ2-7): DVKVTQSSRYLVKRTGEKVFLECVQDMDHENMFWYRQDPGLGLRLIYFSYDVKMKEKGDIPEGYSVSREKKERFSLILESASTNQTSMYLCASSPGQRSYEQYFGPGTRLTVT.

This clone has only a few counts. The same CDR3 is also encoded by other DNA sequences in this sample. J is TRBJ2-7 and V is TRBV18; tentatively, D is TRBD2 (6 bases). Germline values: CDR1 KGHSH, CDR2 LQKENI. Trimming cost V 2 bases and J 7 bases, with 9 bases left between them. This CDR3 is 12 amino acids long. CDR3 DNA: TGTGCCAGCTCACCAGGAGGGGTTGAGCAGTACTTC. It is translated as CASSPGGVEQYF.

The chain joins TRBV7-9 to TRBJ2-1, with D possibly TRBD2 on 6 matching bases. From germline, CDR1 is SEHNR and CDR2 FQNEAQ (reference sequence). V was clipped by 2 bases and J by 5 bases, with 13 bases between them. The CDR3 is 15 amino acids. CDR3 DNA sequence: TGTGCCAGCAGCTTACGGCTAGGAGGGGACAATGAGCAGTTCTTC. It translates to CASSLRLGGDNEQFF. Supplemented by reference TRBV7-9 and TRBJ2-1, the full variable domain reads DTGVSQNPRHKITKRGQNVTFRCDPISEHNRLYWYRQTLGQGPEFLTYFQNEAQLEKSRLLSDRFSAERPKGSFSTLEIQRTEQGDSAMYLCASSLRLGGDNEQFFGPGTRLTVL.

This clone was detected ten times or more. The same CDR3 also results from other DNA sequences found in this sample. The V and J genes are TRBV9 and TRBJ1-2; D unresolved. From germline, CDR1 is SGDLS and CDR2 YYNGEE. V lost 0 bases, J lost 2 bases, and 8 bases lay in between. The CDR3 has 14 residues. CDR3: CASSVGTENYGYTF. DNA for the CDR3: TGTGCCAGCAGCGTAGGAACGGAGAACTATGGCTACACCTTC. Full variable domain (missing parts from reference TRBV9 and TRBJ1-2): DSGVTQTPKHLITATGQRVTLRCSPRSGDLSVYWYQQSLDQGLQFLIQYYNGEERAKGNILERFSAQQFPDLHSELNLSSLELGDSALYFCASSVGTENYGYTFGSGTRLTVV.

The chain joins TRBV7-8 to TRBJ2-1, with D perhaps given as TRBD1 or TRBD2 (5 bases each). The ends were cut back, 5 bases at V and 15 bases at J, with 26 bases in the middle. The CDR3 consists of 15 residues. Germline values: CDR1 SGHVS, CDR2 FQNEAQ. In DNA, the CDR3 is TGTGCCAGCAGCCCCGGGGAATTGAGCGTCGAGGGGTCGTTCTTC. Translation: CASSPGELSVEGSFF. Full variable domain (missing parts from reference TRBV7-8 and TRBJ2-1): GAGVSQSPRYKVAKRGQDVALRCDPISGHVSLFWYQQALGQGPEFLTYFQNEAQLDKSGLPSDRFFAERPEGSVSTLKIQRTQQEDSAVYLCASSPGELSVEGSFFGPGTRLTVL.

The chain recombines TRBV6-1 with TRBJ1-5, with 7 nucleotides matching TRBD1. Per germline, CDR1 MNHNS and CDR2 SASEGT. The V and J ends lost 6 bases and 3 bases, in that order; junction bases with no gene match: 8. The CDR3 totals 15 residues. CDR3 residues: CASRGQSNINQPQHF. The DNA of the CDR3 is TGTGCCAGCAGGGGACAGTCAAATATCAATCAGCCCCAGCATTTT.

This chain uses TRBV28 with TRBJ1-5, with D hard to call. Trimming shortened V by 2 bases and J by 5 bases, and 1 base separated the two germline ends. In germline, CDR1 is MDHEN, CDR2 SYDVKM. CDR3 length: 11 residues. CDR3 loop: CASSLHQPQHF. The CDR3 DNA reads TGTGCCAGCAGTTTACATCAGCCCCAGCATTTT.

The chain couples TRBV7-2 to TRBJ2-3; D gene ambiguous. Per germline, CDR1 SGHTA and CDR2 FQGNSA. This CDR3 spans 14 amino acids. V lost 5 bases and J lost 2, with 11 bases in between. The CDR3 sequence: CASSPQYTTDTQYF. The DNA of the CDR3 is TGTGCCAGCAGCCCCCAGTACACCACAGATACGCAGTATTTT.

The genes are TRBV19 and TRBJ1-5; 8 bases match TRBD1. The CDR3 has 14 amino acids. J lost 4 bases, V lost 7 bases, and 6 bases had no gene match. Germline values: CDR1 LNHDA, CDR2 SQIVND (reference sequence). CDR3 sequence reads: CASMVRDRNQPQHF. The DNA of the CDR3 is TGTGCCAGTATGGTTAGGGACAGGAATCAGCCCCAGCATTTT.

This clone occurred a few times. This chain links TRBV4-2 with TRBJ1-1; perhaps TRBD1 as D (5 bases). This CDR3 spans 13 amino acids. V was cut by 7 bases and J by 1 base, with 10 bases left in between. Germline CDR1 reads LGHNA; CDR2 reads YNFKEQ. CDR3 loop: CASMWDRNTEAFF. Here the CDR3 DNA reads TGTGCCAGCATGTGGGACCGGAACACTGAAGCTTTCTTT.

This clone came up a few times. V usage is TRBV4-1 and J usage is TRBJ2-3; 8 nucleotides agree with TRBD2. The trim removed 0 bases at V and 5 bases at J, leaving 16 bases unmatched. CDR3 length: 19 residues. Germline CDR1 is MGHRA and CDR2 is YSYEKL. CDR3 bases: TGCGCCAGCAGCCAAGACCCCTCTTCGGCGGGAGGCCGTGGAGATACGCAGTATTTT. Residues: CASSQDPSSAGGRGDTQYF.

J is TRBJ2-7 and V is TRBV27, with 7 bases fitting TRBD1. J lost 1 base, V lost 5 bases, and 5 bases had no gene match. Germline V gene sequence: CDR1 MNHEY, CDR2 SMNVEV (reference sequence). This CDR3 is built from 14 residues. Here the CDR3 DNA reads TGTGCCAGCAGTCACGGGACAGAATCCTACGAGCAGTACTTC. Encoded protein: CASSHGTESYEQYF.

This chain connects TRBV16 to TRBJ1-5, with a possible D match to TRBD1 (6 bases). Germline CDR1 and CDR2: KGHSY and FQNENV. With 4 bases removed from V and 4 bases from J, the gap between germline ends came to 14 bases. CDR3 size: 15 residues. The CDR3 is CASSRSGAGNQPQHF. CDR3 nucleotide sequence: TGTGCCAGCAGCCGTTCAGGGGCCGGAAATCAGCCCCAGCATTTT.

The CDR3 loop is CASSYAGGSDEQYF. The DNA for the CDR3 is TGTGCCAGCAGCTATGCAGGGGGTTCGGACGAGCAGTACTTC. This rearrangement joins TRBV9 to TRBJ2-7, with TRBD1 matching 7 bases. The CDR3 is 14 residues long. V gave up 4 bases and J gave up 5 bases; unmatched junction bases: 9. Germline-derived CDR1 and CDR2 are SGDLS and YYNGEE.

The V gene is TRBV28, the J gene TRBJ2-3, with D perhaps TRBD2 (6 bases). Germline V lookup: CDR1 MDHEN, CDR2 SYDVKM. This CDR3 has 14 residues. V lost 4 bases, J lost 1 base, and 9 bases lay in between. The CDR3 region has the DNA TGTGCCAGCAGTTCCCGACTAGGCACAGATACGCAGTATTTT. It codes for CASSSRLGTDTQYF.